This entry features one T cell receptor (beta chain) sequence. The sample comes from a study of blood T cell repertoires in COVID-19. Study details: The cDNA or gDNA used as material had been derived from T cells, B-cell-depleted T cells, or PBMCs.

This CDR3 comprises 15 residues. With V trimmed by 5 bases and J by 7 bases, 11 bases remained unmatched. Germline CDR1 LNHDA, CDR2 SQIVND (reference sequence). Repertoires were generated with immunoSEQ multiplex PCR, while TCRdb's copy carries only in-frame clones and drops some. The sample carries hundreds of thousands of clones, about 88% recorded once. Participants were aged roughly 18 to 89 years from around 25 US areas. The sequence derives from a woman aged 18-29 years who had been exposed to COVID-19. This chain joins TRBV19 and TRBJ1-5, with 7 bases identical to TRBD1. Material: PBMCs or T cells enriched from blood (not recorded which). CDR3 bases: TGTGCCAGTAGTCCTCGACAGGGTAGTGGGCAGCCCCAGCATTTT. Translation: CASSPRQGSGQPQHF.